A selection of T cell receptor beta chains follows, all from one sample in a study of blood T cell repertoires in COVID-19. Only in-frame clones appear in the TCRdb table, and some are missing; sequencing was by immunoSEQ multiplex PCR. The data show 30,000 to 35,000 clones, with 85% seen just once and around 9% held by the top ten. The sequenced material came from peripheral blood. The source of these receptors is an elderly man with active COVID-19. Both conserved end residues are part of each CDR3.

TRBV7-2,TRBJ1-6,CASSDFWAGDNSPLHF
TRBV6-2/TRBV6-3,TRBJ2-7,CASSPIGGYEQYF
TRBV9,TRBJ2-1,CASSATGTTPSYNEQFF
TRBV6-1,TRBJ1-4,CASSDAGQGNEKLFF
TRBV9,TRBJ2-5,CASSPRLVGTQYF
TRBV25-1,TRBJ2-5,CASSDGTRRETQYF
TRBV29-1,TRBJ2-2,CSVTGGVTGELFF
TRBV10-3,TRBJ1-4,CAISDSDRARKEKLFF
TRBV15,TRBJ2-3,CATSRPGTSESDTQYF
TRBV7-9,TRBJ2-6,CASSSTAGRPGSGANVLTF
TRBV9,TRBJ2-3,CASSVGGLGSTDTQYF
TRBV24-1,TRBJ2-3,CATGTSESTDTQYF
TRBV6-1,TRBJ1-1,CASSETPPQGRAFF
TRBV5-1,TRBJ2-7,CASSLAGLAGNYEQYF
TRBV5-1,TRBJ2-7,CASSTGTGPRGVEEQYF
TRBV3-1/TRBV3-2,TRBJ1-3,CASSLSASSGNTIYF
TRBV2,TRBJ2-7,CASRNRGRGVYEQYF
TRBV6-5,TRBJ1-3,CASRELGGSGNTIYF
TRBV7-2,TRBJ2-5,CASTSRAQETQYF
TRBV5-6,TRBJ2-7,CASSLGGLGQRQYF
TRBV29-1,TRBJ2-4,CSVVGGAVGIQYF
TRBV5-1,TRBJ2-3,CASSLIVAGGFTDTQYF
TRBV5-1,TRBJ2-3,CASLQGQNTDTQYF
TRBV10-1,TRBJ2-1,CARHRELHEQFF
TRBV11-3,TRBJ1-6,CASSRDSNNSPLHF
TRBV2,TRBJ2-7,CASSEGTGAYEQYF
TRBV18,TRBJ2-1,CASEGTSGPNEQFF
TRBV5-6,TRBJ2-7,CASSWRGSSFYEQYF
TRBV29-1,TRBJ1-1,CSVTQGREAFF
TRBV7-9,TRBJ1-1,CASSKFQGALTEAFF
TRBV19,TRBJ1-1,CASSINRGSLGAFF
TRBV2,TRBJ2-3,CASSRERGTDTQYF
TRBV7-8,TRBJ2-7,CASSLRNEQYF
TRBV5-1,TRBJ2-1,CASSLEHGSYNEQFF
TRBV20-1,TRBJ2-1,CSASLNNEQFF
TRBV18,TRBJ2-7,CASSPGQGTYEQYF
TRBV7-8,TRBJ2-2,CASSRTTGSGELFF
TRBV5-1,TRBJ2-3,CASSLATVTDTQYF
TRBV7-3,TRBJ2-1,CASSQGRGFEQFF
TRBV10-3,TRBJ1-2,CAISETPQSYGYTF
TRBV5-8,TRBJ1-2,CASSLEPANYGYTF
TRBV9,TRBJ1-3,CASSVGLEDSGNTIYF
TRBV5-4,TRBJ1-2,CASTAGGTNYGYTF
TRBV18,TRBJ2-7,CASSPQTGAVYEQYF
TRBV10-3,TRBJ2-2,CAISGAGGPNTGELFF
TRBV5-1,TRBJ1-2,CASSVGSFNGYTF
TRBV6-6,TRBJ2-7,CASSYTGSDYEQYF
TRBV9,TRBJ2-7,CASSEGTSGGGGEQYF
TRBV28,TRBJ1-5,CASSFSQGGQPQHF
TRBV29-1,TRBJ1-1,CSVEGTGGSNTEAFF
TRBV6-6,TRBJ2-7,CASSYSRTSENYEQYF
TRBV7-2,TRBJ2-7,CASSYSPGQGNYEQYF
TRBV6-1,TRBJ1-2,CASSDYRGMVGYTF